This entry concerns a single T cell receptor beta chain. The data belong to a study of cytomegalovirus exposure and HLA in healthy donors. The primer mix had 60 Vbeta and 13 Jbeta primers. Method: immunoSEQ multiplex PCR; TCRdb's copy keeps in-frame clones and lacks some. The data contain about 130,000 clones, approximately 78% of them seen just once; the ten biggest clones take up 1.4% to 1.5%. Deletions cut 5 bases from V and 0 bases from J, with 11 bases between. From germline, CDR1 is MNHNY and CDR2 SVGAGI (reference sequence). There are 16 residues in the CDR3. The receptor was isolated from a female donor in good health and CMV-seronegative. The chain is built from TRBV6-6 and TRBJ1-6; D not resolved. The sequenced sample was PBMCs. The CDR3 is CASSAGASSYNSPLHF. Here the CDR3 DNA reads TGTGCCAGCAGTGCGGGCGCGAGCTCCTATAATTCACCCCTCCACTTT.